Listed below are T cell receptor beta chains from one sample, sequenced in a study of PD-L1 blockade in urothelial cancer. Assay used: immunoSEQ multiplex PCR; TCRdb lists only in-frame clones, some missing. The sample has fewer than 50,000 clones, 70% to 90% seen once. This sample comprised PBMCs, obtained around atezolizumab (anti-PD-L1) treatment. These receptors were taken from a man aged 55 to 70 with urothelial cancer. The CDR3 runs from the conserved cysteine through the conserved F or W. The order of the fields is J gene, clone size, V gene, D gene, CDR3 protein, CDR3 DNA. D genes are given only for firm matches. Part of the rows lack a size; the others show once, few, many or a class for expanded clones.

TRBJ1-4 - TRBV27 TRBD1 CASSLGTGTGGEKLFF TGTGCCAGCAGTTTGGGTACCGGGACAGGAGGTGAAAAACTGTTTTTT
TRBJ2-1 - TRBV7-9 - CASSFGGEQFF TGTGCCAGCAGCTTTGGAGGGGAGCAGTTCTTC
TRBJ1-6 - TRBV19 - CASSMGGQTNSPLHF TGTGCCAGTAGTATGGGGGGTCAGACTAATTCACCCCTCCACTTT
TRBJ2-4 few TRBV19 TRBD2 CASIIIGRGDKNIQYF TGTGCCAGTATTATAATAGGGCGGGGGGACAAAAACATTCAGTACTTC
TRBJ2-5 - TRBV7-9 TRBD2 CASSLRGRGGSFQETQYF TGTGCCAGCAGCTTAAGAGGCCGGGGGGGCAGTTTCCAAGAGACCCAGTACTTC
TRBJ1-5 - TRBV2 - CASSPTRARPQHF TGTGCCAGCAGTCCGACGAGGGCGAGGCCCCAGCATTTT
TRBJ1-1 - TRBV2 - CASSGDNRYTEAFF TGTGCCAGCAGTGGCGACAACCGGTACACTGAAGCTTTCTTT
TRBJ1-1 - TRBV5-1 - CASSLAGNTEAFF TGCGCCAGCAGCTTGGCCGGGAACACTGAAGCTTTCTTT
TRBJ2-5 - TRBV10-3 TRBD2 CAISPVGGAWETQYF TGTGCCATCAGTCCCGTCGGGGGGGCGTGGGAGACCCAGTACTTC
TRBJ2-1 - TRBV19 TRBD1 CASSIGGQGGNEQFF TGTGCCAGTAGTATAGGGGGACAGGGAGGGAATGAGCAGTTCTTC
TRBJ2-2 once TRBV4-1 TRBD1 CASSQEFTGQGNTGELFF TGCGCCAGCAGCCAAGAGTTCACGGGACAGGGGAACACCGGGGAGCTGTTTTTT